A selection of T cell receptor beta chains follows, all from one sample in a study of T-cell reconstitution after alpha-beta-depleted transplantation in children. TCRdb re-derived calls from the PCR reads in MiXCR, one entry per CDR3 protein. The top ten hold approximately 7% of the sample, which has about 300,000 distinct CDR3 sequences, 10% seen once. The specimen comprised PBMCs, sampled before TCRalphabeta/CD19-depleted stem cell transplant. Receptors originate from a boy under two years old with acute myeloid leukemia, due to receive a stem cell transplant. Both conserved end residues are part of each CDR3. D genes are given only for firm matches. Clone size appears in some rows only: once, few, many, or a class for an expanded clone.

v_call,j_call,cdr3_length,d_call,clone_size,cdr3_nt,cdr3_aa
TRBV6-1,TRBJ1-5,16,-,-,TGTGCCAGCAGTGAAGCTTGGGGGGACAGCAATCAGCCCCAGCATTTT,CASSEAWGDSNQPQHF
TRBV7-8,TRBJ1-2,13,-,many,TGTGCCAGCAGCTTAGCCGGGAACGAGGGCTACACCTTC,CASSLAGNEGYTF
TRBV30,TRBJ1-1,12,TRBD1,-,TGTGCCGGAAACAGGGGCAACACTGAAGCTTTCTTT,CAGNRGNTEAFF
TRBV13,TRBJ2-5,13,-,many,TGTGCCAGCAGCTTGTGGGCTGAAGAGACCCAGTACTTC,CASSLWAEETQYF
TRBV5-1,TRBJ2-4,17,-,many,TGCGCCAGCAGCTTAAGGCTTCAAACAGGGGCCAAAAACATTCAGTACTTC,CASSLRLQTGAKNIQYF
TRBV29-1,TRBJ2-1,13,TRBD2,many,TGCAGCGTTGCTAGCGGCTCCTACAATGAGCAGTTCTTC,CSVASGSYNEQFF
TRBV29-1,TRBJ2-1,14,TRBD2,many,TGCAGCGTTGAAGCCCAGCGGGAGCACAATGAGCAGTTCTTC,CSVEAQREHNEQFF
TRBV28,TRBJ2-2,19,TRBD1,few,TGTGCCAGCAGCCCCAGAAGAGGGACAGGCCCTACGAACACCGGGGAGCTGTTTTTT,CASSPRRGTGPTNTGELFF
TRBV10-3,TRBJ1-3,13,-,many,TGTGCCATCAGTGACTCTTGGACAAACACCATATATTTT,CAISDSWTNTIYF
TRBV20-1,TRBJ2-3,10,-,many,TGCAGTGCTAGAAAAGATACGCAGTATTTT,CSARKDTQYF
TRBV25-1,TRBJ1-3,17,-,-,TGTGCCAGCAGTGAATTTGGCGCAGGAGGATCTGGAAACACCATATATTTT,CASSEFGAGGSGNTIYF
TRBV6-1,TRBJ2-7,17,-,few,TGTGCCAGCAGAGATCGGGGCCGGGATCAGGGTTCCTACGAGCAGTACTTC,CASRDRGRDQGSYEQYF
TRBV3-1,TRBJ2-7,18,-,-,TGTGCCAGCAGCCAAGACCCACAAATTCTTAGGAGACAAGACGAGCAGTACTTC,CASSQDPQILRRQDEQYF
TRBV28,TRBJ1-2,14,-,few,TGTGCCAGCAGTTTCGAATCGGACACCGCCGGCTACACCTTC,CASSFESDTAGYTF
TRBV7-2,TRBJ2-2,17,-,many,TGTGCCAGCACCTCCTTTGGGCTAGCGAGGGGAACCGGGGAGCTGTTTTTT,CASTSFGLARGTGELFF
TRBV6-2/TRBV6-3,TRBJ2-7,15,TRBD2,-,TGTGCCAGCACCGAGGGACTAGCTGCTTCCTACGAGCAGTACTTC,CASTEGLAASYEQYF
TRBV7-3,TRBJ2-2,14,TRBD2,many,TGTGCCAGCGCGGCGGGAGGGCCTACCGGGGAGCTGTTTTTT,CASAAGGPTGELFF
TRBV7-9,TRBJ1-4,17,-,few,TGTGCCAGCAGCTTAGGTTGGCAGGGACACAGGAATGAAAAACTGTTTTTT,CASSLGWQGHRNEKLFF
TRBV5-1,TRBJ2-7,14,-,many,TGCGCCAGCAGCTTGGTTAGCCTTCACTACGAGCAGTACTTC,CASSLVSLHYEQYF
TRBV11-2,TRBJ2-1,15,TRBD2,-,TGTGCCAGCAGCTCAGGACTAGCAGGGAGTGAGGAGCAGTTCTTC,CASSSGLAGSEEQFF
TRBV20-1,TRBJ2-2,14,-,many,TGCAGTGCTAGAGATTCAAGGGGGGCCGGGGAGCTGTTTTTT,CSARDSRGAGELFF
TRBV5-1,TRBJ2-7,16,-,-,TGCGCCAGCAGCTTGGCTGGAGGGCGAGTCTCCTACGAGCAGTACTTC,CASSLAGGRVSYEQYF
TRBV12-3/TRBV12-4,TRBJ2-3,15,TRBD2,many,TGTGCCAGCAGTTTCCCTAGCGGGGGCCCAGATACGCAGTATTTT,CASSFPSGGPDTQYF
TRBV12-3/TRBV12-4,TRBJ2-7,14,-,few,TGTGCCAGCAGTTTACTCGGGATCACCTACGAGCAGTACTTC,CASSLLGITYEQYF
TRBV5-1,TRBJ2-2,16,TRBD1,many,TGCGCCAGCAGTTCCTCGACAGGGGCGAACACCGGGGAGCTGTTTTTT,CASSSSTGANTGELFF
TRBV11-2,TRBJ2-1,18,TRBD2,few,TGTGCCAGCAGCCCCAAGGCCCAGCGGGGGAGCTCCTACAATGAGCAGTTCTTC,CASSPKAQRGSSYNEQFF
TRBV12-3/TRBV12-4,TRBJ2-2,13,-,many,TGTGCCAGCAGTATATCAAGAACCGGGGAGCTGTTTTTT,CASSISRTGELFF
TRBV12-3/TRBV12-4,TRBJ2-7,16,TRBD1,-,TGTGCCAGCAGTTTAGGGTGGACAGGGGGAGGCTACGAGCAGTACTTC,CASSLGWTGGGYEQYF
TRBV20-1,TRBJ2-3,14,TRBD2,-,TGCAGTGCTAGAACTAGCGGGTGGAGGGATACGCAGTATTTT,CSARTSGWRDTQYF
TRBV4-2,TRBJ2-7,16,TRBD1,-,TGTGCCAGCAGCCACAGACAGGGACGGAGCAAGGACGAGCAGTACTTC,CASSHRQGRSKDEQYF
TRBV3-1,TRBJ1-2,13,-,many,TGTGCCAGCAGCCAAGATGGGCTCAATGGCTACACCTTC,CASSQDGLNGYTF
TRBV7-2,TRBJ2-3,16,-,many,TGTGCCAGCAGCTTAGGTTGGAGGGCCAGCGCAGATACGCAGTATTTT,CASSLGWRASADTQYF
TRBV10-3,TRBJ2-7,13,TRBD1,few,TGTGCCATCAGTCGACAGGGGGCCCACGAGCAGTACTTC,CAISRQGAHEQYF
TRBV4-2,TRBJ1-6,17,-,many,TGTGCCAGCAGCCAAGATTTCGGGGTGCCAATTAATTCACCCCTCCACTTT,CASSQDFGVPINSPLHF
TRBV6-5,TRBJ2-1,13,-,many,TGTGCCAGCAGTTACGGGGCAAACCGGATCCAGTTCTTC,CASSYGANRIQFF
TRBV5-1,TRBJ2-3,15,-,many,TGCGCCAGCAGCTTAATCGGGAGTAGCACAGATACGCAGTATTTT,CASSLIGSSTDTQYF
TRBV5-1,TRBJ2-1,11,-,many,TGCGCCAGCAGCGGAGTCAATGAGCAGTTCTTC,CASSGVNEQFF
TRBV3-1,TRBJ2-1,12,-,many,TGTGCCAGCAGCCAAGTTATCCGTGAGCAGTTCTTC,CASSQVIREQFF
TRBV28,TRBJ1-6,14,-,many,TGTGCCAGCAGTTTAACCCGGACACTTTCACCCCTCCACTTT,CASSLTRTLSPLHF
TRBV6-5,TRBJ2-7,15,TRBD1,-,TGTGCCAGCAGTTACGATACCGGGACAGCCTACGAGCAGTACTTC,CASSYDTGTAYEQYF
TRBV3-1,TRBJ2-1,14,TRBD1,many,TGTGCCAGCAGCCGGGACAGGCTATACAATGAGCAGTTCTTC,CASSRDRLYNEQFF
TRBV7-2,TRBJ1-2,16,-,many,TGTGCCAGCAGCTTATTTAGGACGCCCTCTAACTATGGCTACACCTTC,CASSLFRTPSNYGYTF
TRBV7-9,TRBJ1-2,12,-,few,TGTGCCAGCAGCTTAAGCAGGAACGGCTACACCTTC,CASSLSRNGYTF
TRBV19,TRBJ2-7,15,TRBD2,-,TGTGCCAGTAGTAAAGGACTAGCGGTTTTCTACGAGCAGTACTTC,CASSKGLAVFYEQYF
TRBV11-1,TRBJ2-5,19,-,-,TGTGCCAGCAGCTTAGCGGAGATGACAGGCCTACACCTTCAAGAGACCCAGTACTTC,CASSLAEMTGLHLQETQYF
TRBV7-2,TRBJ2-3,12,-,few,TGTGCCAGCAGCATGACGAGGGATACGCAGTATTTT,CASSMTRDTQYF
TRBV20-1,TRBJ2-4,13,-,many,TGCAGTGCTAGGAAGGCCAGGGAAAACATTCAGTACTTC,CSARKARENIQYF
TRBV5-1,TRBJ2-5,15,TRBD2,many,TGCGCCAGCAGCCCCAAGGGCGGGAGGGAAGAGACCCAGTACTTC,CASSPKGGREETQYF
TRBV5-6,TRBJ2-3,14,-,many,TGTGCCAGCAGCTTGGTTCAGGGAAGAGATACGCAGTATTTT,CASSLVQGRDTQYF
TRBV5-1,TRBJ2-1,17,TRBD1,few,TGCGCCAGCAGCCGATTAGTTCTCAGGGACAGATACAATGAGCAGTTCTTC,CASSRLVLRDRYNEQFF
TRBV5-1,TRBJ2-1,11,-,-,TGCGCCAGCAGATCATTCAATGAGCAGTTCTTC,CASRSFNEQFF
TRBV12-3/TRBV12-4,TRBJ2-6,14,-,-,TGTGCCAGCAGTCCGGAGGTAGGGGCCAACGTCCTGACTTTC,CASSPEVGANVLTF
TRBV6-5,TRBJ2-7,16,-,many,TGTGCCAGCAGTTACTCGTACCCCGGGAGCTCCTACGAGCAGTACTTC,CASSYSYPGSSYEQYF
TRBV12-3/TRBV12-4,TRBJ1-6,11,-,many,TGTGCCAGCACCCTGGGGTCACCCCTCCACTTT,CASTLGSPLHF
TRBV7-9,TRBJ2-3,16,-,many,TGTGCCAGCAGCTTAGGGGGGGGACATCTCATGGATACGCAGTATTTT,CASSLGGGHLMDTQYF
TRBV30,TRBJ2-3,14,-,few,TGTGCCTGGAGTGTCCTAGCTCCCTTTGATACGCAGTATTTT,CAWSVLAPFDTQYF